This T cell receptor beta chain was obtained from a study of cytomegalovirus exposure and HLA in healthy donors. In this sample, this clone turned up a few times. Between the trimmed V and J ends, which lost 2 bases and 1 base, there was a span of 8 bases. CDR1 and CDR2 from the germline V gene are SEHNR and FQNEAQ (reference sequence). This CDR3 region has 15 residues. Primers included in the PCR were 60 Vbeta and 13 Jbeta primers. Data came from immunoSEQ multiplex PCR; TCRdb stores just in-frame clones and leaves some out. Among under 200,000 clones listed, approximately 80% were seen once. The chain recombines TRBV7-9 with TRBJ2-2; TRBD2 is a possible D gene (5 bases). The sequencing sample was made of PBMCs. The clonotype originates from a woman in her forties in good health and CMV-seropositive. CDR3 loop: CASSLQDLNTGELFF. CDR3 nucleotide sequence: TGTGCCAGCAGCTTACAGGACTTGAACACCGGGGAGCTGTTTTTT.